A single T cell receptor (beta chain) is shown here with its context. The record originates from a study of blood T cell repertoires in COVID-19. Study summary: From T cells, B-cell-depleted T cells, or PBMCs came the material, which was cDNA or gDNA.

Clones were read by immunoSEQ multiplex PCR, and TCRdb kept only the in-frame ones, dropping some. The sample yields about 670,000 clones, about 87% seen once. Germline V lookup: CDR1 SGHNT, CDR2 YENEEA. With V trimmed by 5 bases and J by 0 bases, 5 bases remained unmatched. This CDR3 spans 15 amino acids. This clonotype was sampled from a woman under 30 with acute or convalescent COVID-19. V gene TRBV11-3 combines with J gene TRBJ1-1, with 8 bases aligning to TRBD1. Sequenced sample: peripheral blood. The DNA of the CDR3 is TGTGCCAGCAGCCCCACAGGGGGAATGAACACTGAAGCTTTCTTT. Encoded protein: CASSPTGGMNTEAFF.